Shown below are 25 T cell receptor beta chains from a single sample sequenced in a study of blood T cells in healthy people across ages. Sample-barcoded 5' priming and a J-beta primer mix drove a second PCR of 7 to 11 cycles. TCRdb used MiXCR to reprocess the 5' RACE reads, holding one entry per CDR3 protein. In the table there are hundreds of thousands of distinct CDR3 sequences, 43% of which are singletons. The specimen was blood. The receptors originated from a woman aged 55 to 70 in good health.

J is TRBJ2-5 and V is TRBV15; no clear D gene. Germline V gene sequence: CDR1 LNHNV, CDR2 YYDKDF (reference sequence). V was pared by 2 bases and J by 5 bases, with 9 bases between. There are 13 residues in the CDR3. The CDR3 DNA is TGTGCCACCAGCAGAAACTCGTGGGAGACCCAGTACTTC. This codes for CATSRNSWETQYF.

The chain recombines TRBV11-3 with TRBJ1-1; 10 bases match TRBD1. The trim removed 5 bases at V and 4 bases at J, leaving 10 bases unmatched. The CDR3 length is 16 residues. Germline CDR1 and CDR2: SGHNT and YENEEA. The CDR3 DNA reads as TGTGCCAGCAGCCAAGGACAGGGGGTGAAGGTCACTGAAGCTTTCTTT. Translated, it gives CASSQGQGVKVTEAFF.

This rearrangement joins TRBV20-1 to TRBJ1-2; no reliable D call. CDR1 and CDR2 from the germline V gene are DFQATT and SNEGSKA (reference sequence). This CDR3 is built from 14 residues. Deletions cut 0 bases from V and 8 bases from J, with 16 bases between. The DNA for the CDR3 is TGCAGTGCTAGAGATCGGGCAGACTATGTGGGCTACACCTTC. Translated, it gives CSARDRADYVGYTF.

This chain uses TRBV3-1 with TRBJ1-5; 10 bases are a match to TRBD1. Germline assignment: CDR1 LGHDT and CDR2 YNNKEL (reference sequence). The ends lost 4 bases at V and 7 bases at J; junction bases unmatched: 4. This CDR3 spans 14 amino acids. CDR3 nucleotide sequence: TGTGCCAGCAGCCCCCGGGACAGGGGCCAGCCCCAGCATTTT. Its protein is CASSPRDRGQPQHF.

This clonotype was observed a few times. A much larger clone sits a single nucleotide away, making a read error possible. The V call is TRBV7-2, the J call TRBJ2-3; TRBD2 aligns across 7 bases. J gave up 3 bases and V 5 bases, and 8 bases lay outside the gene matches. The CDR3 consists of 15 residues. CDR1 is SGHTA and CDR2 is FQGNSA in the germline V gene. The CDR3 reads CASSDRRAGTDTQYF. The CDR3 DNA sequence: TGTGCCAGCAGCGATCGACGAGCGGGAACAGATACGCAGTATTTT.

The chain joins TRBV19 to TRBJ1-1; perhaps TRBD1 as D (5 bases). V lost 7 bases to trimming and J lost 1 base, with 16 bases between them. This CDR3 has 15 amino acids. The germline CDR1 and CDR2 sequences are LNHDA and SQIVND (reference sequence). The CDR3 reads CASILSPGRNTEAFF. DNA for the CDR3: TGTGCCAGTATCCTCTCTCCAGGGAGGAACACTGAAGCTTTCTTT.

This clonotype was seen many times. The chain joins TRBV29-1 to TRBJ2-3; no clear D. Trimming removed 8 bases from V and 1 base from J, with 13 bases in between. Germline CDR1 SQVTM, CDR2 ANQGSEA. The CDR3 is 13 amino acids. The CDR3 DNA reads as TGCAGCACGAGACCCGGAGGCACAGATACGCAGTATTTT. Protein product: CSTRPGGTDTQYF.

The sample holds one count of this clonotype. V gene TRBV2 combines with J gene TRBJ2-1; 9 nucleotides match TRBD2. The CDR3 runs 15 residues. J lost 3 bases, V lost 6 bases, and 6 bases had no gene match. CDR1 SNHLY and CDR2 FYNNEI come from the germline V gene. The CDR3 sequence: CASRDKTSGYNEQFF. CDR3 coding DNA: TGTGCCAGCAGGGACAAGACTAGCGGCTACAATGAGCAGTTCTTC.

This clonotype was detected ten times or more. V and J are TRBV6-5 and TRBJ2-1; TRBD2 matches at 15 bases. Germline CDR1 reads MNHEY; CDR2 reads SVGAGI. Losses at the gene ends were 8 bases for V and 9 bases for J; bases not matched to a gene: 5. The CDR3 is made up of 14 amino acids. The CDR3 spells CASYGLAGGTEQFF. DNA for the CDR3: TGTGCCAGCTACGGACTAGCGGGAGGGACTGAGCAGTTCTTC.

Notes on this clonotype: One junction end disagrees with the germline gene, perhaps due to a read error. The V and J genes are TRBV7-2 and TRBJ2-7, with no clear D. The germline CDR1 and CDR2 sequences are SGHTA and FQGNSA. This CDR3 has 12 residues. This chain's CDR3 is CASSQPSYEQCF. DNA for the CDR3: TGTGCCAGCAGCCAACCCTCCTACGAGCAGTGCTTC.

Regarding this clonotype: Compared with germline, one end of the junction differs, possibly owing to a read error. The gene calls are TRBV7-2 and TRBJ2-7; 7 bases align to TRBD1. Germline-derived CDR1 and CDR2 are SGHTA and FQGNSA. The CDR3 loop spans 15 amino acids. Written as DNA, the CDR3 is TGTGCCAACAGCTCCGGGACAGTTATAACTTACGAGCAGTACTTC. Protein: CANSSGTVITYEQYF.

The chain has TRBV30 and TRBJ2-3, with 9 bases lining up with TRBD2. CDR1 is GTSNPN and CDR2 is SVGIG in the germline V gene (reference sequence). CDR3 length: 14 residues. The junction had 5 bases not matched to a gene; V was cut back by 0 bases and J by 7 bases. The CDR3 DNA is TGTGCCTGGAGTGTAAGCCTAGCGGGAAATACGCAGTATTTT. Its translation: CAWSVSLAGNTQYF. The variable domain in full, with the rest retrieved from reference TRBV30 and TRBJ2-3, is SQTIHQWPATLVQPVGSPLSLECTVEGTSNPNLYWYRQAAGRGLQLLFYSVGIGQISSEVPQNLSASRPQDRQFILSSKKLLLSDSGFYLCAWSVSLAGNTQYFGPGTRLTVL.

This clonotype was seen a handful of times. This CDR3 reads CASSPEDRRRQYF. The CDR3, as DNA: TGTGCCAGCAGCCCCGAAGACAGGCGTCGGCAGTACTTC. The rearrangement joins TRBV7-2 to TRBJ2-4; weak D call: TRBD1 (6 bases). This CDR3 is 13 amino acids long. V lost 5 bases and J lost 13, with 18 bases in between. Germline V gene sequence: CDR1 SGHTA, CDR2 FQGNSA.

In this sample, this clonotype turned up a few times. The CDR3 sequence is CASSSGAGLAGAPNEQFF. The CDR3 DNA reads TGTGCCAGCTCTTCAGGGGCCGGACTAGCGGGTGCCCCCAATGAGCAGTTCTTC. The genes are TRBV7-6 and TRBJ2-1, with TRBD2 identical over 11 bases. The CDR3 consists of 18 residues. After removal of 8 bases from V and 6 bases from J, the junction contained 18 bases not matched to a gene. Looked up from germline, CDR1 is SGHVS and CDR2 is FNYEAQ. The whole variable domain, filled in from reference TRBV7-6 and TRBJ2-1, reads GAGVSQSPRYKVTKRGQDVALRCDPISGHVSLYWYRQALGQGPEFLTYFNYEAQQDKSGLPNDRFSAERPEGSISTLTIQRTEQRDSAMYRCASSSGAGLAGAPNEQFFGPGTRLTVL.

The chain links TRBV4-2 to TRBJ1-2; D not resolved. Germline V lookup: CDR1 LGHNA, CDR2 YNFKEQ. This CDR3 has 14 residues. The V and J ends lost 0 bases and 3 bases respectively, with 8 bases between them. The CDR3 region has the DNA TGTGCCAGCAGCCAAGAGATGAGAGACTATGGCTACACCTTC. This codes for CASSQEMRDYGYTF.

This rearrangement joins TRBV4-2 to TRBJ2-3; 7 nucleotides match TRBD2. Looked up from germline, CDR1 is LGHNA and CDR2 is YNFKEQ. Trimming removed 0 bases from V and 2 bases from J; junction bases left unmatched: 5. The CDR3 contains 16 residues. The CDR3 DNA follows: TGTGCCAGCAGCCAAGAATCTAGCGGTGCCACAGATACGCAGTATTTT. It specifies CASSQESSGATDTQYF.

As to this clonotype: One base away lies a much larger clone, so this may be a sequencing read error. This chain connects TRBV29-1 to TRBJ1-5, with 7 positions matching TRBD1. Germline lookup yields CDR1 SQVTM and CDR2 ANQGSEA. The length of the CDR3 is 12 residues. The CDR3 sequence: CSVRTGGQSQHF. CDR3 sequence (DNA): TGCAGCGTTAGGACAGGAGGTCAGTCCCAGCATTTT.

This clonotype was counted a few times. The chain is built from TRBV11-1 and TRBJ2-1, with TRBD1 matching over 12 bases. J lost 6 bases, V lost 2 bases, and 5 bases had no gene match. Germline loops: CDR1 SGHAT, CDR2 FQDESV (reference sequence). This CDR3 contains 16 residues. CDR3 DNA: TGTGCCAGCAGCTTATTCGGGACAGGGGGCTCCAATGAGCAGTTCTTC. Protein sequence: CASSLFGTGGSNEQFF.

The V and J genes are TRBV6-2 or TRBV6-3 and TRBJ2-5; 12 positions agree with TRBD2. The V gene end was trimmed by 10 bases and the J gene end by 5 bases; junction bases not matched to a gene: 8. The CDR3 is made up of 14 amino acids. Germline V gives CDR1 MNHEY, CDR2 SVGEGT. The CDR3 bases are TGTGCCATAAGGACTAGCGGGAACCGGGAGACCCAGTACTTC. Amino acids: CAIRTSGNRETQYF.

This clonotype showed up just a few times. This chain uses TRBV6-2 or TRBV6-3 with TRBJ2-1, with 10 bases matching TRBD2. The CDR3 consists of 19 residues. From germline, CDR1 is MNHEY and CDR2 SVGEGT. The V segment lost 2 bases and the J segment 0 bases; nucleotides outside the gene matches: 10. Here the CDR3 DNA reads TGTGCCAGCAGTTACCCACTAGCGGGAAGTGAACACTCCTACAATGAGCAGTTCTTC. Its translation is CASSYPLAGSEHSYNEQFF.

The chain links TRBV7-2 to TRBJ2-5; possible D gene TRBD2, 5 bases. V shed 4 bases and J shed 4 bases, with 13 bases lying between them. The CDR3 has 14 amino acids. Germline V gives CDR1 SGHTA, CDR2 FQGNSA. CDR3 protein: CASSSPPGRETQYF. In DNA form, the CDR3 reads TGTGCCAGCAGCTCACCCCCGGGGAGAGAGACCCAGTACTTC.

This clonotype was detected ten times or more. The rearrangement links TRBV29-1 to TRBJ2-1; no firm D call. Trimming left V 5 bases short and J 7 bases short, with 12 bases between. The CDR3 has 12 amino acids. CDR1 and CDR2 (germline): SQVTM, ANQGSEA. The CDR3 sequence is CSVTEQVNEQFF. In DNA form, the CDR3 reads TGCAGCGTTACCGAGCAGGTGAATGAGCAGTTCTTC.

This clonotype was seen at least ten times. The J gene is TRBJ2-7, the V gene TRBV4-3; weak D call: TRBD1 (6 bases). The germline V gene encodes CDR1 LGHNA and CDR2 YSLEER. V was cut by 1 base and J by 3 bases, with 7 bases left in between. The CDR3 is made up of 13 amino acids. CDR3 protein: CASSQGTDYEQYF. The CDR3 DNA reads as TGCGCCAGCAGCCAAGGGACAGACTACGAGCAGTACTTC.

The CDR3 sequence is CASSPPSGEGYNEQFF. CDR3 nucleotide sequence: TGTGCCAGCTCACCGCCTAGCGGGGAGGGCTACAATGAGCAGTTCTTC. The J gene is TRBJ2-1, the V gene TRBV18; 9 bases map to TRBD2. This CDR3 is built from 16 residues. The trim removed 3 bases at V and 3 bases at J, leaving 6 bases unmatched. Germline lookup yields CDR1 KGHSH and CDR2 LQKENI.

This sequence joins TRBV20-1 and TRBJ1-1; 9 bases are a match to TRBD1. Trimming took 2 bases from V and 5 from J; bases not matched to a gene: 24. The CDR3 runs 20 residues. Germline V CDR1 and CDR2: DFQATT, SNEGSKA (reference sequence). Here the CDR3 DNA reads TGCAGTGCTAGAATAGTCGTTCGGATCACCCAACAACAGGGGGCAACTGAAGCTTTCTTT. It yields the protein CSARIVVRITQQQGATEAFF.